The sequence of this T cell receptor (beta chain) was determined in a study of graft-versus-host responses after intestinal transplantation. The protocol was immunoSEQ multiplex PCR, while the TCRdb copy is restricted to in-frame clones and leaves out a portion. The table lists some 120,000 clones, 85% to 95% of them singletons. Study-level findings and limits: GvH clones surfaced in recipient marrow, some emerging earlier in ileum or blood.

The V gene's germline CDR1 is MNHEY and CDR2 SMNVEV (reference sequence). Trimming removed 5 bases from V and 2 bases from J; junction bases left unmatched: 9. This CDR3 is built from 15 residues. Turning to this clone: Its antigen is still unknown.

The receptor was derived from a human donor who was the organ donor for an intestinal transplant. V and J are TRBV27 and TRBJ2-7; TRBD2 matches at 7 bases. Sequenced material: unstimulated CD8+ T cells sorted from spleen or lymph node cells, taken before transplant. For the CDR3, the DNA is TGTGCCAGCAGTCACAAAGCGGGACTACCCTACGAGCAGTACTTC. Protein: CASSHKAGLPYEQYF.